The 11 T cell receptor beta chains presented below share a single source sample, sequenced in a study of blood T cell repertoires in COVID-19 (dated by TCRdb to the early 2020s). The library came from the immunoSEQ multiplex PCR assay. TCRdb took this table from immuneACCESS and kept in-frame rearrangements with V and J called. Such tables lack part of the clones; where checked against another copy, unresolved V genes explain under half of the gap, and the rest is unexplained. This sample gives some 250,000 clones in total; more than 75% of them show up just once. Clones ranked in the top ten supply approximately 6.8% of the sample. Source material: peripheral blood. The receptors here all came from a woman aged 70-85 years with active or convalescent COVID-19.

This clone was seen once. V usage is TRBV12-3 or TRBV12-4 and J usage is TRBJ1-6, with TRBD1 as a possible D gene (6 bases). V was shortened by 6 bases and J by 7 bases, with 7 bases between the two germline ends. This CDR3 spans 12 amino acids. The CDR3 region has the DNA TGTGCCAGCAGGAGGGGGAATTCACCCCTCCACTTT. Translated, it gives CASRRGNSPLHF.

This clone was observed once. The CDR3 DNA sequence: TGTGCCAGCAGCTCTCAGACAGGGCCCAATTCACCCCTCCACTTT. It translates to CASSSQTGPNSPLHF. The chain carries TRBV5-4 and TRBJ1-6; TRBD1 aligns across 7 bases. Germline CDR1 reads SGHNT; CDR2 reads YYREEE (reference sequence). V dropped 3 bases and J dropped 7; count of bases not matched to a gene: 7. The CDR3 runs 15 residues.

The chain has TRBV18 and TRBJ1-3; D is ambiguous. Trimming removed 3 bases from V and 4 bases from J, with 13 bases in between. The CDR3 is made up of 15 amino acids. Germline values: CDR1 KGHSH, CDR2 LQKENI. The CDR3, as DNA: TGTGCCAGCTCACCTCAGGAGGGTTCAGGAAACACCATATATTTT. Translated, it gives CASSPQEGSGNTIYF.

The chain links TRBV6-6 to TRBJ2-7, with 10 bases lining up with TRBD1. J lost 3 bases, V lost 6 bases, and 2 bases had no gene match. This CDR3 region has 13 residues. In germline, CDR1 is MNHNY, CDR2 SVGAGI (reference sequence). CDR3 sequence reads: CASRGQGNYEQYF. DNA for the CDR3: TGTGCCAGCAGGGGACAGGGGAACTACGAGCAGTACTTC.

The CDR3 is CASSRGQGDYGYTF. The CDR3, as DNA: TGTGCCAGCTCACGGGGACAGGGGGACTATGGCTACACCTTC. The J gene is TRBJ1-2, the V gene TRBV18, with 11 bases identical to TRBD1. J lost 3 bases, V lost 4 bases, and 1 base had no gene match. The germline V gene encodes CDR1 KGHSH and CDR2 LQKENI. The CDR3 spans 14 residues.

The chain is built from TRBV10-3 and TRBJ1-2, with 9 bases aligning to TRBD1. The CDR3 spans 14 residues. V lost 10 bases, J lost 2 bases, and 8 bases stayed unmatched. The V gene's germline CDR1 is ENHRY and CDR2 SYGVKD. The chain's CDR3 is CATDSGTGNYGYTF. The CDR3 nucleotides read TGTGCCACGGATTCCGGGACAGGGAACTATGGCTACACCTTC.

This rearrangement joins TRBV11-2 to TRBJ2-5; 11 bases match TRBD1. The length of the CDR3 is 17 residues. The germline gives CDR1 SGHAT, CDR2 FQNNGV. V shed 5 bases, J shed 5 bases, and the junction held 13 bases outside the gene matches. CDR3 protein: CASSRLRTGGAGETQYF. CDR3 bases: TGTGCCAGCAGCCGTCTAAGGACAGGGGGCGCGGGGGAGACCCAGTACTTC. Full variable domain (remainder filled in from reference TRBV11-2 and TRBJ2-5): EAGVAQSPRYKIIEKRQSVAFWCNPISGHATLYWYQQILGQGPKLLIQFQNNGVVDDSQLPKDRFSAERLKGVDSTLKIQPAKLEDSAVYLCASSRLRTGGAGETQYFGPGTRLLVL.

The chain has TRBV14 and TRBJ2-1; TRBD1 is a possible D gene (6 bases). The V gene's germline CDR1 is SGHDN and CDR2 FVKESK. V dropped 2 bases and J dropped 9 bases, with 17 bases sitting between them. This CDR3 has 15 amino acids. CDR3 DNA: TGTGCCAGCAGCCAACCGGGACACCCTACGGGTGAGCAGTTCTTC. This encodes CASSQPGHPTGEQFF.

This chain links TRBV11-2 with TRBJ1-4; 7 nucleotides line up with TRBD1. The CDR3 totals 15 residues. Germline CDR1 SGHAT, CDR2 FQNNGV. V dropped 2 bases and J dropped 7; count of bases not matched to a gene: 7. The CDR3 loop reads CASSLKQGIVEKLFF. The CDR3 DNA follows: TGTGCCAGCAGCTTAAAACAGGGGATAGTTGAAAAACTGTTTTTT.

V is TRBV5-1 and J is TRBJ1-2, with TRBD1 matching over 7 bases. Per germline, CDR1 SGHRS and CDR2 YFSETQ. The CDR3 length is 12 residues. Losses at the gene ends were 3 bases for V and 6 bases for J; bases not matched to a gene: 2. CDR3 sequence: CASSWTGNGYTF. The DNA for the CDR3 is TGCGCCAGCAGCTGGACAGGTAATGGCTACACCTTC.

The V gene is TRBV7-8, the J gene TRBJ2-7; tentatively, D is TRBD2 (6 bases). CDR1 SGHVS and CDR2 FQNEAQ come from the germline V gene. Trimming pared 3 bases from V and 4 bases from J, leaving 10 bases between. CDR3 length: 13 amino acids. CDR3 coding DNA: TGTGCCAGCAGCTTTTCGGGGGTGTACGAGCAGTACTTC. This gives the protein CASSFSGVYEQYF.